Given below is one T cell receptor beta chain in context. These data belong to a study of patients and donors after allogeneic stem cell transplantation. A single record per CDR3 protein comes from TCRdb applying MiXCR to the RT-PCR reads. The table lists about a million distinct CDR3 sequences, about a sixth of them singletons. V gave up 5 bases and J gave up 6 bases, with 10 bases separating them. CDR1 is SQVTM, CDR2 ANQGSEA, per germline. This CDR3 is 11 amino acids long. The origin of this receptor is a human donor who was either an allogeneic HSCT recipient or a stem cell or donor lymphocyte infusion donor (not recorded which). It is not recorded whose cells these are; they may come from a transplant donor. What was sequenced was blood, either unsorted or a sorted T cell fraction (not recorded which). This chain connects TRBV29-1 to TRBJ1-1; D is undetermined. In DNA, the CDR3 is TGCAGCGTTATAGGACCGGCTGAAGCTTTCTTT. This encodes CSVIGPAEAFF.